Listed here is a single TCR beta chain. Its antigen is unknown. The record originates from a study of T cell responses to AZD1222 COVID-19 vaccine. Study-wide results and limits: Clonal diversity may have been underestimated in mostly white British donors. At study baseline, merely five or six AZD1222 recipients were seropositive. Spike-specific TCR breadth and depth were elevated following two AZD1222 doses. Unmutated regions of variants are reportedly targeted by nearly half of spike-specific TCRs.

The table came from immunoSEQ multiplex PCR; TCRdb's copy has only in-frame clones and leaves some out. The sample has roughly 150,000 clones; roughly 90% are singletons. CDR3 length: 17 residues. The V gene lost 3 bases and the J gene lost 6 bases, with 21 bases spanning the gap. Germline-derived CDR1 and CDR2 are SEHNR and FQNEAQ (reference sequence). This sequence joins TRBV7-9 and TRBJ1-5; possible D gene TRBD1, 6 bases. Specimen: peripheral blood, collected on day 0 of AZD1222 vaccination. The origin of this receptor is an adult in good health. As DNA, the CDR3 is TGTGCCAGCAGCTTGGTCACCGACAGGCTTTGGGTTCAGCCCCAGCATTTT. This translates into CASSLVTDRLWVQPQHF.